This T cell receptor (beta chain) was found in a study of blood T cells in healthy people across ages. This clonotype was seen a few times. Its matching antigen is unknown. One junction end disagrees with the germline gene, perhaps due to a read error. CDR1 and CDR2 from the germline V gene are SEHNR and FQNEAQ (reference sequence). CDR3 size: 12 residues. Broader study findings: Getting older went along with TCR beta diversity per million T cells dropping roughly linearly.

Through a sample-barcoded 5' primer and a J-beta primer mix, a second PCR was run for roughly 6 to 12 cycles. Each cDNA was tagged by a template-switch adaptor containing 12 random nucleotides. TCRdb re-called the 5' RACE reads through MiXCR, storing one row per CDR3 protein. The sample gives over 1,500,000 distinct CDR3 sequences, about 39% of which show up once; roughly 23% is in the top ten. Staff drew around 10 milliliters of peripheral blood from each donor. J is TRBJ2-2 and V is TRBV7-9; either TRBD1 or TRBD2 may supply D (5 bases each). Material: blood. The sequence derives from a human donor in good health. This CDR3 is CASSQGEGELFF. CDR3 nucleotides: TGCGCCAGCAGCCAAGGGGAGGGGGAGCTGTTTTTT.